The 11 T cell receptor beta chains given below trace back to one sample, sequenced in a study of T cell responses to AZD1222 COVID-19 vaccine. Measured with immunoSEQ multiplex PCR; TCRdb has only the in-frame clones, and not every one. Among tens of thousands of clones listed, about 93% were seen once. This specimen was peripheral blood, taken 28 days after the second AZD1222 dose. The source is an adult who received the AZD1222 COVID-19 vaccine.

The chain employs TRBV5-4 and TRBJ2-6, with D perhaps matching TRBD2 (6 bases). The length of the CDR3 is 15 residues. V was shortened by 6 bases and J by 2 bases, with 12 bases between the two germline ends. CDR1 SGHNT and CDR2 YYREEE come from the germline V gene (reference sequence). The CDR3 is CASTPPGAGANVLTF. CDR3 coding DNA: TGTGCCAGCACCCCGCCGGGGGCTGGGGCCAACGTCCTGACTTTC.

This clone was seen a single time. This chain connects TRBV7-8 to TRBJ1-5; a weak D match, TRBD1 (5 bases). Per germline, CDR1 SGHVS and CDR2 FQNEAQ. V was cut by 3 bases and J by 6 bases, with 12 bases left in between. This CDR3 contains 14 residues. CDR3 bases: TGTGCCAGCAGCTTTCCGGGGGACGGTCAGCCCCAGCATTTT. Its translation is CASSFPGDGQPQHF.

This clone was observed once. The rearrangement joins TRBV9 to TRBJ2-1; TRBD2 is a possible D gene (6 bases). V shed 1 base and J shed 4 bases, with 15 bases lying between them. Germline-derived CDR1 and CDR2 are SGDLS and YYNGEE. There are 16 residues in the CDR3. The chain's CDR3 is CASSVISGGIYNEQFF. The DNA of the CDR3 is TGTGCCAGCAGCGTAATTTCCGGGGGAATATACAATGAGCAGTTCTTC.

This clone is a singleton in its sample. The J gene is TRBJ1-1, the V gene TRBV12-5; TRBD1 agrees at 7 bases. After removal of 6 bases from V and 0 bases from J, the junction contained 7 bases not matched to a gene. Germline V lookup: CDR1 LGHNT, CDR2 FRNRAP. This CDR3 has 15 amino acids. CDR3 in amino acids: CASGAGTVLNTEAFF. DNA of the CDR3: TGTGCTAGTGGGGCCGGGACAGTTTTGAACACTGAAGCTTTCTTT.

This chain uses TRBV11-2 with TRBJ1-1; D gene uncertain. This CDR3 comprises 12 residues. Germline loops: CDR1 SGHAT, CDR2 FQNNGV. The V end was cut by 7 bases, the J end by 2 bases, with 8 bases between. This chain's CDR3 is CASTIGNTEAFF. The CDR3 coding sequence is TGTGCCAGCACAATAGGTAACACTGAAGCTTTCTTT. Full variable domain (rest looked up from reference TRBV11-2 and TRBJ1-1): EAGVAQSPRYKIIEKRQSVAFWCNPISGHATLYWYQQILGQGPKLLIQFQNNGVVDDSQLPKDRFSAERLKGVDSTLKIQPAKLEDSAVYLCASTIGNTEAFFGQGTRLTVV.

This rearrangement joins TRBV6-4 to TRBJ2-2; D may be TRBD1 (5 bases). CDR3 length equals 13 residues. Germline-derived CDR1 and CDR2 are MRHNA and SNTAGT. With 8 bases removed from V and 3 bases from J, the gap between germline ends came to 10 bases. The CDR3 coding sequence is TGTGCCAGCCCTCCACAGGACACCGGGGAGCTGTTTTTT. It is translated as CASPPQDTGELFF.

J is TRBJ1-1 and V is TRBV19; D gene ambiguous. V was cut by 3 bases and J by 6 bases, with 11 bases left in between. The germline V gene encodes CDR1 LNHDA and CDR2 SQIVND (reference sequence). This CDR3 has 13 amino acids. The DNA for the CDR3 is TGTGCCAGTAGTATCGGCGTTGGGGCTGAAGCTTTCTTT. Translated: CASSIGVGAEAFF.

The chain employs TRBV2 and TRBJ1-6; D remains ambiguous. The V end lost 6 bases, the J end lost 15 bases, and 15 bases lay between the germline ends. Germline values: CDR1 SNHLY, CDR2 FYNNEI. The CDR3 covers 12 residues. DNA for the CDR3: TGTGCCAGCAGAAGGTCTCTGGAAGGCCTCCACTTT. This encodes CASRRSLEGLHF. The entire variable domain, with the rest obtained from reference TRBV2 and TRBJ1-6, is as follows: EPEVTQTPSHQVTQMGQEVILRCVPISNHLYFYWYRQILGQKVEFLVSFYNNEISEKSEIFDDQFSVERPDGSNFTLKIRSTKLEDSAMYFCASRRSLEGLHFGNGTRLTVT.

V and J are TRBV5-1 and TRBJ2-1; D is possibly TRBD1 (6 bases). This CDR3 is 15 amino acids long. V lost 4 bases to trimming and J lost 2 bases, with 13 bases between them. Germline V gene sequence: CDR1 SGHRS, CDR2 YFSETQ. CDR3 bases: TGCGCCAGCAGCCCACACCCAGGGGCCTACAATGAGCAGTTCTTC. This gives the protein CASSPHPGAYNEQFF. The full variable domain, with the rest looked up from reference TRBV5-1 and TRBJ2-1, is KAGVTQTPRYLIKTRGQQVTLSCSPISGHRSVSWYQQTPGQGLQFLFEYFSETQRNKGNFPGRFSGRQFSNSRSEMNVSTLELGDSALYLCASSPHPGAYNEQFFGPGTRLTVL.

The V gene is TRBV6-5, the J gene TRBJ2-1, with unresolved D. The CDR3 runs to 15 residues. The V end was cut by 6 bases, the J end by 4 bases, with 16 bases between. Germline-derived CDR1 and CDR2 are MNHEY and SVGAGI. The CDR3 reads CASSPRVMNYNEQFF. The CDR3 nucleotides are TGTGCCAGCAGCCCCCGGGTTATGAATTACAATGAGCAGTTCTTC.

Regarding this clone: Different DNA sequences within this sample yield the same CDR3. This rearrangement joins TRBV19 to TRBJ1-2, with D maybe TRBD1 (5 bases). There are 12 residues in the CDR3. V was cut by 8 bases and J by 2 bases, with 9 bases left in between. Germline V lookup: CDR1 LNHDA, CDR2 SQIVND (reference sequence). CDR3: CASSPGNYGYTF. For the CDR3, the DNA is TGTGCCAGTTCGCCAGGGAACTATGGCTACACCTTC.